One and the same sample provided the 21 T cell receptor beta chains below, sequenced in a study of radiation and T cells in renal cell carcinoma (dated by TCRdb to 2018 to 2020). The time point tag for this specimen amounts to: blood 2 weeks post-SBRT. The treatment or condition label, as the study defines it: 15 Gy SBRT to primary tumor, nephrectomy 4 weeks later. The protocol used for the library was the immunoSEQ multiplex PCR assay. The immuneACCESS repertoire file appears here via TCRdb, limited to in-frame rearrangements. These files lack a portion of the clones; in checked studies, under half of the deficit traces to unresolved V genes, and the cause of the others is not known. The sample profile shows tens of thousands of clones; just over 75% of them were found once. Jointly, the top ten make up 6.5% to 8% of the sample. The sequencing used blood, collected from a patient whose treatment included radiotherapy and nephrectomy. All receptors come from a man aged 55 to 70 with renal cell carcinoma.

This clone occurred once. The CDR3 DNA reads TGTGCCAGCAGCCAAGAGGGTGGGGTGGAGACCCAGTACTTC. It codes for CASSQEGGVETQYF. V usage is TRBV14 and J usage is TRBJ2-5; D unresolved. The V and J ends lost 0 bases and 5 bases respectively, with 10 bases between them. Germline CDR1 and CDR2: SGHDN and FVKESK. The CDR3 is 14 residues long.

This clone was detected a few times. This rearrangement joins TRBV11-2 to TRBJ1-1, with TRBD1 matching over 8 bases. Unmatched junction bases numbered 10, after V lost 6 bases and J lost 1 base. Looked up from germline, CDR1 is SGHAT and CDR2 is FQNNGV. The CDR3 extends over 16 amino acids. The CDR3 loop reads CASSQTGGRGNTEAFF. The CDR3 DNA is TGTGCCAGCAGTCAAACAGGGGGGCGAGGGAACACTGAAGCTTTCTTT.

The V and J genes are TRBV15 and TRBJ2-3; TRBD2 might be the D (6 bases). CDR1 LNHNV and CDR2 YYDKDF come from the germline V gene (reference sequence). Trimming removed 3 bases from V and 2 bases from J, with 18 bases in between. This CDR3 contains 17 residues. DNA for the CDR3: TGTGCCACCAGCAGCCCCGGGCGGGAAATGCCCACAGATACGCAGTATTTT. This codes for CATSSPGREMPTDTQYF.

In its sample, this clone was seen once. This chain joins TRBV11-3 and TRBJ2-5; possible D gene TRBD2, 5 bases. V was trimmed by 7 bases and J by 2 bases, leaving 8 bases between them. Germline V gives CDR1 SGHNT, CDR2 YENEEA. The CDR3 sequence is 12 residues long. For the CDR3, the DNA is TGTGCCAGCACCGGAGGACAAGAGACCCAGTACTTC. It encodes CASTGGQETQYF.

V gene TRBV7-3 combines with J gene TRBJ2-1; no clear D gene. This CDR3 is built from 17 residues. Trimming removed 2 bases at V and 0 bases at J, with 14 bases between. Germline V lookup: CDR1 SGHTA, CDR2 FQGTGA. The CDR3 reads CASSLWVAPSSYNEQFF. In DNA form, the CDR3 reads TGTGCCAGCAGCTTATGGGTAGCCCCTAGCTCCTACAATGAGCAGTTCTTC. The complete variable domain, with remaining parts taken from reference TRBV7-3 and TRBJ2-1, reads GAGVSQTPSNKVTEKGKYVELRCDPISGHTALYWYRQSLGQGPEFLIYFQGTGAADDSGLPNDRFFAVRPEGSVSTLKIQRTERGDSAVYLCASSLWVAPSSYNEQFFGPGTRLTVL.

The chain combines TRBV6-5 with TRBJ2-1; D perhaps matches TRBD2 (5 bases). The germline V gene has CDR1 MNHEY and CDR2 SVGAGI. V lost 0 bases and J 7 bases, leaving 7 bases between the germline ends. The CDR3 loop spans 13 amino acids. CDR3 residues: CASSYSTGNEQFF. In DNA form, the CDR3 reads TGTGCCAGCAGTTACTCAACGGGGAATGAGCAGTTCTTC.

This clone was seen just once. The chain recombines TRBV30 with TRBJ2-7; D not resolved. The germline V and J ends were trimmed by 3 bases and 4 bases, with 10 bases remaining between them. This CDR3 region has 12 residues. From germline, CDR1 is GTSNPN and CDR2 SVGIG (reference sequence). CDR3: CAWSLSVYEQYF. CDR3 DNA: TGTGCCTGGAGCCTCTCGGTTTACGAGCAGTACTTC. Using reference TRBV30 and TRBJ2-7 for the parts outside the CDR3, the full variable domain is SQTIHQWPATLVQPVGSPLSLECTVEGTSNPNLYWYRQAAGRGLQLLFYSVGIGQISSEVPQNLSASRPQDRQFILSSKKLLLSDSGFYLCAWSLSVYEQYFGPGTRLTVT.

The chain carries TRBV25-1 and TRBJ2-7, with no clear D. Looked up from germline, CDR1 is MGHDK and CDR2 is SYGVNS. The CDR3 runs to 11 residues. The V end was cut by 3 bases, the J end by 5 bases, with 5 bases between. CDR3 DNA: TGTGCCAGCAGTGATACCCACGAGCAGTACTTC. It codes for CASSDTHEQYF.

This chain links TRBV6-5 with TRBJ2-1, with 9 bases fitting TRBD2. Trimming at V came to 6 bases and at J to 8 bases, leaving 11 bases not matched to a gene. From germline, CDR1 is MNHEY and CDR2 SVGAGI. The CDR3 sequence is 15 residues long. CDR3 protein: CASRRGRGGPHEQFF. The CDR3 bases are TGTGCCAGCAGGCGTGGGCGGGGGGGCCCCCATGAGCAGTTCTTC.

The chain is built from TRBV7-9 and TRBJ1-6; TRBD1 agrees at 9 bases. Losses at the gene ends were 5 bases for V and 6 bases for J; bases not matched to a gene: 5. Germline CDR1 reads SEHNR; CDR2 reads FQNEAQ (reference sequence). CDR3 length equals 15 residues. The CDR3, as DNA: TGTGCCAGCAGCGATACGGGACAGGGTAATTCACCCCTCCACTTT. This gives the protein CASSDTGQGNSPLHF.

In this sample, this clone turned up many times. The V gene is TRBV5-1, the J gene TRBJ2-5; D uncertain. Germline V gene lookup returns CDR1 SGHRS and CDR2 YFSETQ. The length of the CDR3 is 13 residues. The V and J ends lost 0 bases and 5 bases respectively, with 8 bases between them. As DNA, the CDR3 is TGCGCCAGCAGCTTGGAGGATTGGGAGACCCAGTACTTC. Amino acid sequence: CASSLEDWETQYF.

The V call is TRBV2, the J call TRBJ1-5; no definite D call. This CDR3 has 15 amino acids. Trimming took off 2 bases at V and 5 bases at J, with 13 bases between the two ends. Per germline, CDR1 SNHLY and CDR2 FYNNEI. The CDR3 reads CASSEWQFNDQPQHF. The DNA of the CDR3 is TGTGCCAGCAGTGAATGGCAGTTCAATGATCAGCCCCAGCATTTT.

CDR3 DNA sequence: TGTGCCAGCAGGCTGCAGGGGTTCGGGTTGGGCACTGAAGCTTTCTTT. Residues: CASRLQGFGLGTEAFF. This chain uses TRBV7-9 with TRBJ1-1, with a tentative D call TRBD1 (6 bases). Trimming took 6 bases from V and 4 from J, leaving 21 bases between them. The CDR3 is 16 residues long. CDR1 is SEHNR, CDR2 FQNEAQ, per germline (reference sequence).

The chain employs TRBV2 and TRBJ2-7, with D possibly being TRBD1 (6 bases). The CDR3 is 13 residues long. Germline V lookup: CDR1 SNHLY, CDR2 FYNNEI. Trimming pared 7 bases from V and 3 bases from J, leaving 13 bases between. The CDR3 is CASKRDTYYEQYV. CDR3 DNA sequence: TGTGCCAGCAAAAGGGACACTTACTACGAGCAGTACGTC.

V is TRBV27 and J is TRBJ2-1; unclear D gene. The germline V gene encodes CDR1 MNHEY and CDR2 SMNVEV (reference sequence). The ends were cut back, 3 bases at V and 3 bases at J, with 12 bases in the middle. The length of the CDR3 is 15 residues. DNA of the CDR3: TGTGCCAGCAGTTTCGTAGGATTTGGCTACAATGAGCAGTTCTTC. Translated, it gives CASSFVGFGYNEQFF.

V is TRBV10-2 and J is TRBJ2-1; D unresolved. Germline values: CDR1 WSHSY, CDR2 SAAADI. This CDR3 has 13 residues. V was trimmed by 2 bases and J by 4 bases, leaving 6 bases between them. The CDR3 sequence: CASSESLYNEQFF. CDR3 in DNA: TGCGCCAGCAGTGAGAGTCTATACAATGAGCAGTTCTTC.

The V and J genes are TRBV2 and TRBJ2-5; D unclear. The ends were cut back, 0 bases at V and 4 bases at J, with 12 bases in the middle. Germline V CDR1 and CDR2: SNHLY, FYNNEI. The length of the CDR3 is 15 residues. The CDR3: CASSEARSLGETQYF. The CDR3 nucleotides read TGTGCCAGCAGTGAAGCGCGGAGTCTTGGAGAGACCCAGTACTTC.

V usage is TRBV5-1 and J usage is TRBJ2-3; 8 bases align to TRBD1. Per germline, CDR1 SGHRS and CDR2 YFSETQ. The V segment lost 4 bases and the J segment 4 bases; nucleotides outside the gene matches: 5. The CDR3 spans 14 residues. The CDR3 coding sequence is TGCGCCAGCAGCCCCCAGGGGGCGGCAGATACGCAGTATTTT. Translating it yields CASSPQGAADTQYF.

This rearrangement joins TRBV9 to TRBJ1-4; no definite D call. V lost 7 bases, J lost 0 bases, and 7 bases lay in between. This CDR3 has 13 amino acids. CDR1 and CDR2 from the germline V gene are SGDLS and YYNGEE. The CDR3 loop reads CASSGATNEKLFF. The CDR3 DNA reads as TGTGCCAGCTCGGGAGCAACTAATGAAAAACTGTTTTTT.

The CDR3 DNA reads TGTGCCAGCAGCTCCACCTATGGCTACACCTTC. This gives the protein CASSSTYGYTF. The chain couples TRBV11-2 to TRBJ1-2; D is unresolved. In germline, CDR1 is SGHAT, CDR2 FQNNGV. V lost 4 bases and J lost 4, with 4 bases in between. This CDR3 region has 11 residues.

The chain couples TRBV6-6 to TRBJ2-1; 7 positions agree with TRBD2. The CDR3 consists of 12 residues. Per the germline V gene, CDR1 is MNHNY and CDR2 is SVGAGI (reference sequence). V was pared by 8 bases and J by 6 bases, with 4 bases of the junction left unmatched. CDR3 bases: TGTGCCAGCGGGAGGGGACCCAATGAGCAGTTCTTC. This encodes CASGRGPNEQFF.